A single sample is the source of the 16 T cell receptor beta chains below, sequenced in a study of T-cell memory formation after mild COVID-19. TCRdb re-derived calls from the 5' RACE reads in MiXCR, one entry per CDR3 protein. In the table there are tens of thousands of distinct CDR3 sequences, over 6.5% of which are singletons. Material for sequencing was PBMCs or a T cell subset sorted from them (not recorded which). Receptor source: an adult who had mild COVID-19 (a few samples of this study predate the infection). Cell type and time point are not known.

By share, this clonotype counts as medium-sized (0.01 to 0.1%). This chain joins TRBV7-9 and TRBJ2-1; D remains ambiguous. Germline V CDR1 and CDR2: SEHNR, FQNEAQ (reference sequence). The germline V and J ends were trimmed by 8 bases and 7 bases, with 12 bases remaining between them. The CDR3 has 12 amino acids. CDR3 residues: CASLGTANEQFF. The CDR3 nucleotides are TGTGCCAGCCTGGGAACTGCAAATGAGCAGTTCTTC.

This clonotype was found many times. V and J are TRBV5-1 and TRBJ2-5; 9 bases match TRBD2. Trimming at V came to 3 bases and at J to 1 base, leaving 7 bases not matched to a gene. The germline CDR1 and CDR2 sequences are SGHRS and YFSETQ. CDR3 length: 16 amino acids. For the CDR3, the DNA is TGCGCCAGCAGCTCCGGGGCTAGCGGGGTCCAAGAGACCCAGTACTTC. This sequence encodes CASSSGASGVQETQYF.

This clonotype was observed a handful of times. This rearrangement joins TRBV27 to TRBJ1-2; TRBD1 might be the D (6 bases). The germline V gene encodes CDR1 MNHEY and CDR2 SMNVEV (reference sequence). Trimming took off 8 bases at V and 4 bases at J, with 11 bases between the two ends. This CDR3 has 12 amino acids. The CDR3 DNA sequence: TGTGCCAGCGGGACAAGTCCCTATGGCTACACCTTC. Its protein product is CASGTSPYGYTF.

Of note for this clonotype: Since a much larger clone is just one base distant, this may be a read error. V is TRBV20-1 and J is TRBJ1-5; D possibly corresponds to TRBD1 (6 bases). Looked up from germline, CDR1 is DFQATT and CDR2 is SNEGSKA (reference sequence). The ends were cut back, 5 bases at V and 7 bases at J, with 18 bases in the middle. The CDR3 has 14 residues. The CDR3 loop is CSAHAQGPKQPQHF. The CDR3 DNA follows: TGCAGTGCTCACGCGCAGGGGCCGAAGCAGCCCCAGCATTTT.

This clonotype was seen at least ten times. The V gene is TRBV9, the J gene TRBJ2-1, with D perhaps being TRBD1 or TRBD2 (5 bases each). The CDR3 is 11 amino acids. Trimming cost V 2 bases and J 9 bases, with 6 bases left between them. Germline CDR1 reads SGDLS; CDR2 reads YYNGEE. CDR3 protein: CASSVGGEQFF. The CDR3 nucleotides read TGTGCCAGCAGCGTTGGGGGTGAGCAGTTCTTC.

This clonotype was observed a handful of times. The chain couples TRBV20-1 to TRBJ2-7; TRBD2 matches 10 bases. Trimming took 2 bases from V and 5 from J; bases not matched to a gene: 6. CDR1 and CDR2 from the germline V gene are DFQATT and SNEGSKA (reference sequence). This CDR3 region has 14 residues. This CDR3 reads CSARRSGRSHEQYF. The DNA of the CDR3 is TGCAGTGCTAGACGTAGCGGGAGGTCACACGAGCAGTACTTC.

There are many counts of this clonotype. This chain links TRBV18 with TRBJ2-5, with D unclear. The germline gives CDR1 KGHSH, CDR2 LQKENI. The CDR3 loop spans 14 amino acids. Trimming stripped 1 base from V and 1 base from J, with 7 bases between. CDR3 in amino acids: CASSPREIQETQYF. Here the CDR3 DNA reads TGTGCCAGCTCACCACGAGAGATCCAAGAGACCCAGTACTTC.

This chain links TRBV2 with TRBJ1-2; D not certain. Germline-derived CDR1 and CDR2 are SNHLY and FYNNEI. This CDR3 is built from 12 residues. V was shortened by 5 bases and J by 2 bases, with 6 bases between the two germline ends. The CDR3 nucleotides read TGTGCCAGCAGTCGGCAGAACTATGGCTACACCTTC. Residues: CASSRQNYGYTF.

J is TRBJ2-3 and V is TRBV7-8; D might be TRBD1 (7 bases). In germline, CDR1 is SGHVS, CDR2 FQNEAQ. Trimming took off 5 bases at V and 3 bases at J, with 18 bases between the two ends. This CDR3 spans 16 amino acids. The CDR3 loop is CASSPTRRGQTDTQYF. In DNA form, the CDR3 reads TGTGCCAGCAGCCCAACAAGGAGGGGGCAGACAGATACGCAGTATTTT.

This clonotype has only a few counts. The CDR3 DNA sequence: TGTGCCAGCAGCGTACGAGGACAGGGAGCGAACACCGGGGAGCTGTTTTTT. This codes for CASSVRGQGANTGELFF. The chain combines TRBV9 with TRBJ2-2; 8 positions agree with TRBD1. Germline V gene sequence: CDR1 SGDLS, CDR2 YYNGEE. V was clipped by 1 base and J by 0 bases; unmatched bases: 5. The CDR3 sequence is 17 residues long.

At least ten counts were recorded for this clonotype. The chain employs TRBV27 and TRBJ1-1; no clear D. The CDR3 contains 13 residues. CDR1 is MNHEY, CDR2 SMNVEV, per germline (reference sequence). Trimming pared 4 bases from V and 0 bases from J, leaving 6 bases between. For the CDR3, the DNA is TGTGCCAGCAGTTCGCAGTTGAACACTGAAGCTTTCTTT. Residues: CASSSQLNTEAFF.

Details on this clonotype: A clone one base away is much larger, so this may be a read error. CDR3 bases: TGCGCCAGCAGCGGGGGACAGGGGTCAGAGACCCAGTACTTC. Protein product: CASSGGQGSETQYF. The chain couples TRBV5-1 to TRBJ2-5; the match to TRBD1 covers 10 bases. The germline gives CDR1 SGHRS, CDR2 YFSETQ. Losses at the gene ends were 4 bases for V and 4 bases for J; bases not matched to a gene: 4. The CDR3 loop spans 14 amino acids.

This clonotype was seen at least ten times. This chain connects TRBV24-1 to TRBJ2-3; D remains ambiguous. The CDR3 has 12 amino acids. V lost 1 base and J 6 bases, leaving 4 bases between the germline ends. Germline V gives CDR1 KGHDR, CDR2 SFDVKD. Here the CDR3 DNA reads TGTGCCACCAGTGATTTCGGGGATACGCAGTATTTT. This gives the protein CATSDFGDTQYF.

This clonotype occurred many times. The V and J genes are TRBV4-3 and TRBJ2-3; D perhaps matches TRBD2 (5 bases). V shed 3 bases and J shed 5 bases, with 18 bases lying between them. Germline-derived CDR1 and CDR2 are LGHNA and YSLEER. This CDR3 is 16 amino acids long. The CDR3 here is CASSHAAGPSGDTQYF. CDR3 nucleotide sequence: TGCGCCAGCAGCCATGCCGCGGGCCCCTCAGGAGATACGCAGTATTTT.

Ten or more counts support this clonotype. CDR3 DNA: TGTGCCACCGCACGAGACAGGGGAGACACAGATACGCAGTATTTT. Its protein is CATARDRGDTDTQYF. V gene TRBV12-3 or TRBV12-4 combines with J gene TRBJ2-3, with 8 bases identical to TRBD1. The trim removed 10 bases at V and 2 bases at J, leaving 11 bases unmatched. This CDR3 comprises 15 residues.

This clonotype was seen ten or more times. The V gene is TRBV5-1, the J gene TRBJ2-7, with TRBD2 as a possible D gene (5 bases). The CDR3 length is 11 residues. V was pared by 5 bases and J by 7 bases, with 10 bases between. Germline V gene data show CDR1 as SGHRS and CDR2 as YFSETQ. In nucleotides, the CDR3 is TGCGCCAGCAGTTCTGGCGGGGAGCAGTACTTC. It translates to CASSSGGEQYF.